One and the same sample provided the 14 T cell receptor beta chains below, sequenced in a study of T cell responses to AZD1222 COVID-19 vaccine. Libraries were prepared by immunoSEQ multiplex PCR; TCRdb keeps only in-frame clonotypes and omits some of them. The sample lists about 150,000 clones; roughly 94% were seen once. The specimen comprised peripheral blood, sampled on day 0 of AZD1222 vaccination. The receptor set was obtained from an adult in good health.

The genes are TRBV6-5 and TRBJ1-4; D remains unclear. Deletions cut 7 bases from V and 7 bases from J, with 13 bases between. From germline, CDR1 is MNHEY and CDR2 SVGAGI. The CDR3 has 13 amino acids. Written as DNA, the CDR3 is TGTGCCAGCACCCGGGGATGGGGTGAAAAACTGTTTTTT. This encodes CASTRGWGEKLFF.

The V and J genes are TRBV7-3 and TRBJ2-3, with 7 bases that match TRBD1. This CDR3 has 13 amino acids. Per the germline V gene, CDR1 is SGHTA and CDR2 is FQGTGA. V was pared by 3 bases and J by 8 bases, with 5 bases of the junction left unmatched. The CDR3 DNA sequence: TGTGCCAGCAGCTTTAATCAGGGGGTTACGCAGTATTTT. Residues: CASSFNQGVTQYF.

The V call is TRBV4-3, the J call TRBJ2-1; TRBD2 matches at 10 bases. Germline CDR1 LGHNA, CDR2 YSLEER. CDR3 length: 16 residues. The V gene end was trimmed by 1 base and the J gene end by 6 bases; junction bases not matched to a gene: 6. The CDR3 spells CASSQGSGRGPNEQFF. Written as DNA, the CDR3 is TGCGCCAGCAGCCAAGGAAGCGGGAGGGGCCCCAATGAGCAGTTCTTC.

This clone has just one count. J is TRBJ1-1 and V is TRBV19, with D unclear. This CDR3 comprises 12 residues. V lost 6 bases and J 0 bases, leaving 5 bases between the germline ends. Germline CDR1 is LNHDA and CDR2 is SQIVND (reference sequence). This CDR3 is CASSLLNTEAFF. The CDR3 DNA reads TGTGCCAGTAGCCTCCTGAACACTGAAGCTTTCTTT.

CDR3 nucleotide sequence: TGTGCCAGTAGTGCGAACAGGGAGTTAGCTTTCTTT. It encodes CASSANRELAFF. The rearrangement joins TRBV19 to TRBJ1-1; D may be TRBD1 (6 bases). CDR3 length equals 12 residues. CDR1 is LNHDA and CDR2 is SQIVND in the germline V gene (reference sequence). Trimming shortened V by 5 bases and J by 10 bases, and 14 bases separated the two germline ends.

The V and J genes are TRBV5-4 and TRBJ1-6; D ambiguous. The ends were cut back, 4 bases at V and 1 base at J, with 15 bases in the middle. From germline, CDR1 is SGHNT and CDR2 YYREEE (reference sequence). The CDR3 contains 17 residues. CDR3 nucleotide sequence: TGTGCCAGCAGCGGGAGCGGGAGAGGGTCCTATAATTCACCCCTCCACTTT. It encodes CASSGSGRGSYNSPLHF.

This rearrangement joins TRBV2 to TRBJ1-2; TRBD1 is a possible D gene (6 bases). The germline V and J ends were trimmed by 10 bases and 9 bases, with 21 bases remaining between them. The CDR3 extends over 13 amino acids. Germline assignment: CDR1 SNHLY and CDR2 FYNNEI. The CDR3 sequence: CAILRGSRFSYTF. The CDR3 coding sequence is TGTGCCATACTCAGGGGTTCTAGGTTCAGCTACACCTTC. Full variable domain (rest looked up from reference TRBV2 and TRBJ1-2): EPEVTQTPSHQVTQMGQEVILRCVPISNHLYFYWYRQILGQKVEFLVSFYNNEISEKSEIFDDQFSVERPDGSNFTLKIRSTKLEDSAMYFCAILRGSRFSYTFGSGTRLTVV.

The CDR3 is CASSPPGVPETQYF. The CDR3 DNA is TGTGCCAGCTCACCACCTGGGGTGCCAGAGACCCAGTACTTC. V is TRBV18 and J is TRBJ2-5, with D hard to call. Trimming left V 0 bases short and J 4 bases short, with 9 bases between. The germline CDR1 and CDR2 sequences are KGHSH and LQKENI. The CDR3 covers 14 residues. The full variable domain, in which reference TRBV18 and TRBJ2-5 provide the parts outside the CDR3, is NAGVMQNPRHLVRRRGQEARLRCSPMKGHSHVYWYRQLPEEGLKFMVYLQKENIIDESGMPKERFSAEFPKEGPSILRIQQVVRGDSAAYFCASSPPGVPETQYFGPGTRLLVL.

As to this clone: The same CDR3 is also encoded by other DNA sequences in this sample. The CDR3 reads CASSQGTVQETQYF. The CDR3 DNA follows: TGCGCCAGCAGCCAGGGGACAGTCCAAGAGACCCAGTACTTC. The gene calls are TRBV4-1 and TRBJ2-5, with 7 nucleotides matching TRBD1. The CDR3 length is 14 residues. V shed 3 bases, J shed 1 base, and the junction held 2 bases outside the gene matches. Per germline, CDR1 MGHRA and CDR2 YSYEKL.

V is TRBV2 and J is TRBJ1-2; D might be TRBD1 (6 bases). Germline V gene data show CDR1 as SNHLY and CDR2 as FYNNEI. The CDR3 extends over 15 amino acids. V shed 7 bases and J shed 4 bases, with 19 bases lying between them. CDR3 protein: CASIPLFGGAYGYTF. The CDR3 bases are TGTGCCAGCATTCCTCTCTTTGGGGGGGCCTATGGCTACACCTTC.

The rearrangement uses TRBV19 and TRBJ2-3; 11 bases line up with TRBD2. The trim removed 5 bases at V and 6 bases at J, leaving 7 bases unmatched. The CDR3 has 15 residues. In germline, CDR1 is LNHDA, CDR2 SQIVND (reference sequence). DNA of the CDR3: TGTGCCAGTAGTCTTCCTAGCGGGGGGTGGGATACGCAGTATTTT. Translating gives CASSLPSGGWDTQYF.

The chain carries TRBV5-5 and TRBJ1-2; 10 nucleotides align to TRBD1. V trimming: 0 bases; J trimming: 5 bases; junction bases outside the gene matches: 4. Germline V gene data show CDR1 as SGHKS and CDR2 as YYEKEE (reference sequence). This CDR3 is built from 15 residues. CDR3 nucleotide sequence: TGTGCCAGCAGCTTGGGACAGGGGGCTGTTTATGGCTACACCTTC. It encodes CASSLGQGAVYGYTF.

CDR3 region: CASRPGGLRNTIYF. Written as DNA, the CDR3 is TGTGCCAGCAGACCAGGGGGATTAAGAAACACCATATATTTT. J is TRBJ1-3 and V is TRBV6-5, with 7 bases identical to TRBD1. The germline V gene has CDR1 MNHEY and CDR2 SVGAGI. With 6 bases clipped from V and 5 bases from J, the junction kept 7 bases outside the gene matches. The CDR3 loop spans 14 amino acids.

The V gene is TRBV29-1, the J gene TRBJ1-1, with 8 bases fitting TRBD1. The germline gives CDR1 SQVTM, CDR2 ANQGSEA. The CDR3 sequence is 13 residues long. The ends lost 1 base at V and 2 bases at J; junction bases unmatched: 0. The CDR3 bases are TGCAGCGTTGAAGCAGGGGGCAACACTGAAGCTTTCTTT. Translation: CSVEAGGNTEAFF.